This entry concerns a single T cell receptor beta chain. Its cognate antigen is unknown. These data belong to a study of OX40 agonist ivuxolimab in advanced cancers. Study information: With ivuxolimab, an agonistic anti-OX40 (CD134) antibody, patients were treated. Partial responses were observed in three patients, of whom one had hepatocellular carcinoma and two had cutaneous melanoma.

V lost 0 bases to trimming and J lost 1 base, with 13 bases between them. The CDR3 extends over 17 amino acids. Per the germline V gene, CDR1 is SGHNT and CDR2 is YYREEE (reference sequence). Collection of blood occurred at baseline, at cycle 4 day 1, and at cycle 7 day 1. Study results and limitations: Clones of CD4+ and CD8+ blood T cells grew by week 6 at doses of 0.1 to 3.0 mg/kg.

Some clones are missing from TCRdb's copy, which holds only in-frame ones; the method was immunoSEQ multiplex PCR. This table has tens of thousands of clones, about four fifths appearing once. This chain links TRBV5-4 with TRBJ2-2, with D perhaps TRBD2 (7 bases). The clonotype was recovered from an adult with an advanced solid tumor such as melanoma, head and neck, liver or kidney cancer. The sample was CD4+ or CD8+ T cells sorted from blood, taken in a trial of the OX40 agonist ivuxolimab. CDR3 bases: TGTGCCAGCAGCTTGGAAGGCGGGGGCTGGAACACCGGGGAGCTGTTTTTT. It yields the protein CASSLEGGGWNTGELFF.